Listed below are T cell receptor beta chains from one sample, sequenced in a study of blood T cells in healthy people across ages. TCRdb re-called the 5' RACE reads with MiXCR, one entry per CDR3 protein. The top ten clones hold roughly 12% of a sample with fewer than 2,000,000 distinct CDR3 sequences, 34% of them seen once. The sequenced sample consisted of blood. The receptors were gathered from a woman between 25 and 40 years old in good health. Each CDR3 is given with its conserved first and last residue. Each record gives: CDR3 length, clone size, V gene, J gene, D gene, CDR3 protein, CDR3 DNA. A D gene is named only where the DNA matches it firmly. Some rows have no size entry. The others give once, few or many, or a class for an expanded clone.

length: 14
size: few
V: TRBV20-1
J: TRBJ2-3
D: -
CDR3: CSASIQHSIDTQYF
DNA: TGCAGTGCTAGTATCCAGCATTCGATAGATACGCAGTATTTT

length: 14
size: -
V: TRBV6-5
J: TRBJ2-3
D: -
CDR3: CASRLGTGTDTQYF
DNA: TGTGCCAGCAGACTGGGGACCGGCACAGATACGCAGTATTTT

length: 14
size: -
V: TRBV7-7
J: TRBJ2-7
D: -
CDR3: CATLSRSSSYEQYF
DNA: TGTGCCACCCTAAGCAGGTCCTCCTCCTACGAGCAGTACTTC

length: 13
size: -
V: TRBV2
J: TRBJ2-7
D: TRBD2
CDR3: CASKLAGSYEQYF
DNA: TGTGCCAGCAAGCTAGCGGGCTCCTACGAGCAGTACTTC

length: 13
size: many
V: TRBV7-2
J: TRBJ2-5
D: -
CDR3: CASSPLGGETQYF
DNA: TGTGCCAGCAGTCCCCTGGGGGGTGAGACCCAGTACTTC

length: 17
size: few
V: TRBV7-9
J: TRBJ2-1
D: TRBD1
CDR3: CASSLPGQAGEYNEQFF
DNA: TGTGCCAGCAGCTTACCAGGACAGGCCGGGGAGTACAATGAGCAGTTCTTC

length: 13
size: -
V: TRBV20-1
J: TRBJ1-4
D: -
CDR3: CSASEGKVKKLFF
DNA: TGCAGTGCTAGTGAGGGAAAGGTGAAAAAACTGTTTTTT

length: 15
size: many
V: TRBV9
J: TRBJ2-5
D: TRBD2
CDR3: CASSVTSGDQETQYF
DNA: TGTGCCAGCAGCGTCACTAGCGGGGACCAAGAGACCCAGTACTTC

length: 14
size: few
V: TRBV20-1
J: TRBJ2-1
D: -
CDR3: CSASGSGSYNEQFF
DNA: TGCAGTGCTAGCGGTAGCGGTTCCTACAATGAGCAGTTCTTC

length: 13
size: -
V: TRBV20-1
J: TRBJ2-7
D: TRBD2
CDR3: CSANVAGIDEQYF
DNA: TGCAGTGCTAATGTAGCGGGAATCGACGAGCAGTACTTC

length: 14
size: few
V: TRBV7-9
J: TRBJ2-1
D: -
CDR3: CASELAASYNEQFF
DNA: TGTGCCAGCGAACTAGCAGCCTCCTACAATGAGCAGTTCTTC

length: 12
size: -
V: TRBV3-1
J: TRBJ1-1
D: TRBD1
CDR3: CASRHGQGQAFF
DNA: TGTGCCAGCAGACACGGACAGGGCCAAGCTTTCTTT

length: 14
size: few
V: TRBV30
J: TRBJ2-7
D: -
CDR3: CAWSGGISTYEQYF
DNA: TGTGCCTGGAGTGGAGGGATTTCTACCTACGAGCAGTACTTC

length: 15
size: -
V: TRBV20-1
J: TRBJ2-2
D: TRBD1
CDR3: CSAQPGTGGPGELFF
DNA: TGCAGTGCCCAACCCGGGACAGGGGGCCCCGGGGAGCTGTTTTTT

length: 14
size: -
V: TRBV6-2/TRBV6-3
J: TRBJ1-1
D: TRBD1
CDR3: CASRPGQGLFRAFF
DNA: TGTGCCAGCAGGCCGGGACAGGGGCTTTTTCGGGCTTTCTTT

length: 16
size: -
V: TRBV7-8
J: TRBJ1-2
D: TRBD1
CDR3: CASSPGQGARPHSYTF
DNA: TGTGCCAGCAGCCCGGGACAGGGGGCTAGGCCGCATTCGTACACCTTC

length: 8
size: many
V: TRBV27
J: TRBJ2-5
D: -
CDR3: CADCGQYF
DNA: TGTGCCGACTGCGGCCAGTACTTC

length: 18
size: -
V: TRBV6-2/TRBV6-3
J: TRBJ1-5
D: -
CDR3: CASSYVRPQGQGNQPQHF
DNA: TGTGCCAGCAGTTACGTACGGCCCCAGGGGCAAGGCAATCAGCCCCAGCATTTT

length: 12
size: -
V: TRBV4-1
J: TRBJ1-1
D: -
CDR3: CASSQDLLQVFF
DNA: TGCGCCAGCAGCCAAGATCTCCTGCAAGTTTTCTTT

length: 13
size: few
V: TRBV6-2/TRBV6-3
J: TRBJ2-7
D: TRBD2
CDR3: CATRIAGVYEQYF
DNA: TGTGCCACCAGGATAGCGGGAGTCTACGAGCAGTACTTC

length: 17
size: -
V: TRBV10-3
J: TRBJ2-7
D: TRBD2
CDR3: CAISESDSGGSTYEQYF
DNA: TGTGCCATCAGTGAGTCGGATAGCGGGGGTTCCACCTACGAGCAGTACTTC

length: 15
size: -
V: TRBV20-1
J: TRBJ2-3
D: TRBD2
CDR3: CSARALAAPADTQYF
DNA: TGCAGTGCTAGGGCCCTAGCGGCCCCGGCAGATACGCAGTATTTT

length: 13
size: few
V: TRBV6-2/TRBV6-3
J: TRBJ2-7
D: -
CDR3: CASGGKVGYEQYF
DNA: TGTGCCAGCGGAGGCAAGGTGGGGTACGAGCAGTACTTC

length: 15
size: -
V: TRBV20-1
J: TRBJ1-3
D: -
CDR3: CSARGGQPSGNTIYF
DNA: TGCAGTGCTAGGGGGGGGCAGCCCTCTGGAAACACCATATATTTT

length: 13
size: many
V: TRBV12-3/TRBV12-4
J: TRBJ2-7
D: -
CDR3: CASSLGGGVEQYF
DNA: TGTGCCAGCAGTTTAGGAGGCGGGGTCGAGCAGTACTTC

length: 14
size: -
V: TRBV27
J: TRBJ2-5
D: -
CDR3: CASSPVPLGETQYF
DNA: TGTGCCAGCAGCCCGGTACCCCTGGGAGAGACCCAGTACTTC

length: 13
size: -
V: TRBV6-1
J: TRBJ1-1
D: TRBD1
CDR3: CASLVDRVSEAFF
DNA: TGTGCCAGCCTGGTCGACAGGGTGTCTGAAGCTTTCTTT

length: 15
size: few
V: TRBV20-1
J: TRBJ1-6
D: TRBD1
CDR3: CSARVQGARNSPLHF
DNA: TGCAGTGCTAGAGTACAGGGGGCTCGTAATTCACCCCTCCACTTT

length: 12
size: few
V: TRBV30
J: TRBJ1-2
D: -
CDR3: CAWSRSNYGYTF
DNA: TGTGCCTGGAGCCGGTCTAACTATGGCTACACCTTC

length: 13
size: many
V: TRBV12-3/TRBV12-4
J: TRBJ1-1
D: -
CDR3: CASSFQIGTEAFF
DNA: TGTGCCAGCAGTTTCCAAATCGGGACTGAAGCTTTCTTT

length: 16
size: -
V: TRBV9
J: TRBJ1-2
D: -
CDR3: CASSPRTGLSSYGYTF
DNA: TGTGCCAGCAGCCCTCGTACAGGGCTAAGTAGCTATGGCTACACCTTC

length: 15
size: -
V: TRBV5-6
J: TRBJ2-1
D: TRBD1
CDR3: CASSLVTGALNEQFF
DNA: TGTGCCAGCAGCTTGGTCACAGGGGCCCTCAATGAGCAGTTCTTC

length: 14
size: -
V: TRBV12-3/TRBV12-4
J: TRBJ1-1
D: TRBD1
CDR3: CASNPGTGLSEAFF
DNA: TGTGCCAGCAACCCCGGGACAGGGTTATCTGAAGCTTTCTTT

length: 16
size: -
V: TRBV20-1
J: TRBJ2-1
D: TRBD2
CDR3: CSARTSGRALYNEQFF
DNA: TGCAGTGCTAGGACTAGCGGGAGGGCCCTCTACAATGAGCAGTTCTTC

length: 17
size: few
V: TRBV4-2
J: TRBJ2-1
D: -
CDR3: CASSQDRGGASYNEQFF
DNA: TGTGCCAGCAGCCAAGATAGGGGGGGCGCCTCCTACAATGAGCAGTTCTTC

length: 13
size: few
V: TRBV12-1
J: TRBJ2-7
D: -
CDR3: CASSILWGNEQYF
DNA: TGTGCCAGCAGCATCCTCTGGGGGAACGAGCAGTACTTC

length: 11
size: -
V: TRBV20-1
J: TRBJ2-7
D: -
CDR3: CSASTAYEQYF
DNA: TGCAGTGCTAGTACAGCCTACGAGCAGTACTTC

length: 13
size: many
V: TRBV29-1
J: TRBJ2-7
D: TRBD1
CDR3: CSVEVGQGHEQYF
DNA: TGCAGCGTTGAGGTGGGACAGGGTCACGAGCAGTACTTC

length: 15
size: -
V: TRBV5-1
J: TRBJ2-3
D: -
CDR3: CASSLERTSTDTQYF
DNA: TGCGCCAGCAGCTTGGAAAGGACTAGCACAGATACGCAGTATTTT

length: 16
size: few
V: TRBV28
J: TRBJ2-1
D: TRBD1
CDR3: CASSSYRGLDYNEQFF
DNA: TGTGCCAGCAGTTCATACAGGGGCTTAGATTACAATGAGCAGTTCTTC

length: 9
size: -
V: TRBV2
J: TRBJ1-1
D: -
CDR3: CANEPGAFF
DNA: TGTGCCAACGAACCGGGGGCTTTCTTT

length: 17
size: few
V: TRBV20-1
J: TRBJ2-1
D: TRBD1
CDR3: CSARVLPGQGADNEQFF
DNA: TGCAGTGCTAGAGTCCTACCGGGACAGGGGGCGGACAATGAGCAGTTCTTC

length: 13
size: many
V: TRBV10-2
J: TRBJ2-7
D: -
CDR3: CASSDVRHDGQYF
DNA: TGCGCCAGCAGTGATGTACGGCACGACGGTCAGTACTTC

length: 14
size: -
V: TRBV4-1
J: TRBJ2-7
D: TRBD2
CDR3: CASSQGASGETQDF
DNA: TGCGCCAGCAGCCAAGGGGCTAGCGGGGAGACCCAGGACTTC

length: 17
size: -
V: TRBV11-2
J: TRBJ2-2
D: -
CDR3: CASSFWGENFRSGELFF
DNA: TGTGCCAGCAGCTTTTGGGGGGAGAACTTTAGGTCCGGGGAGCTGTTTTTT

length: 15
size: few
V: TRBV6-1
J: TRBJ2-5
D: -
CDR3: CASSEQGLGQETQYF
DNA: TGTGCCAGCAGTGAACAGGGGCTGGGGCAAGAGACCCAGTACTTC

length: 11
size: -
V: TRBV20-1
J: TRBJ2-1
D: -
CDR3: CSAFDYREQFF
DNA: TGCAGTGCTTTCGACTATAGAGAGCAGTTCTTC

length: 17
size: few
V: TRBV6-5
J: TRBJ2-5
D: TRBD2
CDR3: CASSYSRRREREETQYF
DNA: TGTGCCAGCAGTTACTCGAGGAGGCGGGAGAGGGAAGAGACCCAGTACTTC

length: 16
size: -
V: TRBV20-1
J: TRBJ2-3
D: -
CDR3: CSASRIRTVGTDTQYF
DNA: TGCAGTGCTAGTCGTATCCGGACGGTAGGCACAGATACGCAGTATTTT

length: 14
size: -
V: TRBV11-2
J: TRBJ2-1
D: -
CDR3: CASNKLVGEDEQFF
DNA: TGTGCCAGCAATAAACTAGTGGGAGAAGATGAGCAGTTCTTC

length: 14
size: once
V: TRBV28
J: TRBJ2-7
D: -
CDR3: CASSYSATSYEQYF
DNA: TGTGCCAGCAGCTACAGCGCAACTTCCTACGAGCAGTACTTC

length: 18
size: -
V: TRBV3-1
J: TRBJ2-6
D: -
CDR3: CASSPPWGPVSGANVLTF
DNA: TGTGCCAGCAGCCCTCCTTGGGGGCCCGTCTCTGGGGCCAACGTCCTGACTTTC

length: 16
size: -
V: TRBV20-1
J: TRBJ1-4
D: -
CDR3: CSALGGDVVFGEKLFF
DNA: TGCAGTGCCCTTGGGGGGGATGTTGTTTTTGGTGAAAAACTGTTTTTT

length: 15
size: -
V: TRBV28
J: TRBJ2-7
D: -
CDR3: CASSLAGRGKFEQYF
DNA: TGTGCCAGCAGTTTAGCTGGACGAGGGAAATTCGAGCAGTACTTC

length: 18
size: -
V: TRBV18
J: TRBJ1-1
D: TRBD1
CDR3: CASSPRRVGTGVDTEAFF
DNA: TGTGCCAGCTCACCACGTAGGGTGGGTACAGGGGTGGACACTGAAGCTTTCTTT